The clone carrying this T cell receptor (beta chain) was observed a handful of times. The antigen remains unidentified. The source of the sample is a study of early T cells in non-severe SARS-CoV-2 infection. Study summary: Investigators sequenced bulk RNA drawn from unsorted whole blood, and chains remained unpaired. The study's findings and limits: Matching against VDJdb likely underestimated virus-specific expansions, favoring anti-spike CD8.

TCRdb reprocessed the 5' RACE reads via MiXCR and lists one record per CDR3 protein. The sample has 62,000 or so distinct CDR3 sequences, roughly 9% seen once. J gave up 0 bases and V 5 bases, and 5 bases lay outside the gene matches. The CDR3 runs 16 residues. Germline V gives CDR1 MNHNY, CDR2 SVGAGI (reference sequence). This chain joins TRBV6-6 and TRBJ2-4; 9 bases map to TRBD1. Sequencing was performed on whole blood, taken at baseline. The receptor was isolated from an adult who was a healthcare worker with PCR-confirmed SARS-CoV-2 infection or an uninfected control (not recorded which). The CDR3 loop reads CASSNTGGLAKNIQYF. The CDR3 DNA reads as TGTGCCAGCAGTAATACAGGGGGCTTAGCCAAAAACATTCAGTACTTC.